Listed below are T cell receptor beta chains from one sample, sequenced in a study of cytomegalovirus exposure and HLA in healthy donors. Repertoires were generated with immunoSEQ multiplex PCR, while TCRdb's copy carries only in-frame clones and drops some. The sample holds around 180,000 clones, around 81% seen once. The sequenced sample was PBMCs. Source of these receptors: a man younger than 35 in good health and CMV-seronegative. Each CDR3 is given with its conserved first and last residue. A D gene is named only where the DNA matches it firmly. A row's size may be missing; if present it is once, few, many or a size class.

V: TRBV5-1
D: .
J: TRBJ1-6
size: .
CDR3: CASSLGDKNSPLHF
DNA: TGCGCCAGCAGCTTGGGGGACAAGAATTCACCCCTCCACTTT

V: TRBV15
D: .
J: TRBJ1-4
size: .
CDR3: CATSRQGTLGLFF
DNA: TGTGCCACCAGCAGACAGGGAACCCTAGGACTGTTTTTT

V: TRBV30
D: .
J: TRBJ2-5
size: .
CDR3: CAWSVSTETQYF
DNA: TGTGCCTGGAGTGTGAGTACCGAGACCCAGTACTTC

V: TRBV5-1
D: TRBD1
J: TRBJ2-7
size: .
CDR3: CASRQETGGASYEQYF
DNA: TGCGCCAGCAGACAGGAGACAGGGGGCGCGTCCTACGAGCAGTACTTC

V: TRBV27
D: .
J: TRBJ2-1
size: .
CDR3: CASNLSFGGAYNEQFF
DNA: TGTGCCAGCAACTTATCCTTCGGGGGAGCCTACAATGAGCAGTTCTTC

V: TRBV10-3
D: .
J: TRBJ2-7
size: .
CDR3: CAISESVQGSRYEQYF
DNA: TGTGCCATCAGTGAGTCGGTACAGGGTTCACGCTACGAGCAGTACTTC

V: TRBV10-3
D: .
J: TRBJ2-7
size: .
CDR3: CANSPTEFTYEQYF
DNA: TGTGCCAACTCCCCGACAGAGTTTACCTACGAGCAGTACTTC

V: TRBV7-2
D: .
J: TRBJ1-2
size: .
CDR3: CASSFRAKWDGYTF
DNA: TGTGCCAGCAGCTTCAGGGCCAAGTGGGATGGCTACACCTTC

V: TRBV6-1
D: .
J: TRBJ2-5
size: .
CDR3: CASSEFALASLETQYF
DNA: TGTGCCAGCAGTGAATTCGCGCTAGCGTCGTTGGAGACCCAGTACTTC

V: TRBV5-1
D: TRBD2
J: TRBJ2-7
size: .
CDR3: CASGTGRAYEQYF
DNA: TGCGCCAGCGGTACCGGGAGGGCCTACGAGCAGTACTTC

V: TRBV28
D: .
J: TRBJ2-7
size: .
CDR3: CASSLRQTDEQYF
DNA: TGTGCCAGCAGTTTGAGGCAGACCGACGAGCAGTACTTC

V: TRBV5-1
D: .
J: TRBJ2-2
size: .
CDR3: CASSLLFSGTNTGELFF
DNA: TGCGCCAGCAGCTTGCTATTTTCGGGGACGAACACCGGGGAGCTGTTTTTT

V: TRBV4-3
D: .
J: TRBJ2-7
size: .
CDR3: CASSRHTASYEQYF
DNA: TGCGCCAGCAGCCGACACACGGCCTCCTACGAGCAGTACTTC

V: TRBV19
D: .
J: TRBJ1-4
size: .
CDR3: CASSTGKATNEKLFF
DNA: TGTGCCAGTAGTACAGGGAAAGCAACTAATGAAAAACTGTTTTTT

V: TRBV7-2
D: TRBD2
J: TRBJ2-5
size: .
CDR3: CASSTWTSGRDETQYF
DNA: TGTGCCAGCAGCACCTGGACTAGCGGGAGGGATGAGACCCAGTACTTC

V: TRBV4-1
D: TRBD1
J: TRBJ2-1
size: .
CDR3: CASSRAGGNEQFF
DNA: TGCGCCAGCAGCCGAGCAGGGGGCAATGAGCAGTTCTTC

V: TRBV6-6
D: TRBD1
J: TRBJ1-6
size: .
CDR3: CASSPRDRASSPLHF
DNA: TGTGCCAGCAGTCCCCGGGACAGGGCTAGTTCACCCCTCCACTTT

V: TRBV4-1
D: .
J: TRBJ2-7
size: .
CDR3: CASSPQDRAKEQYF
DNA: TGCGCCAGCAGCCCCCAGGACAGAGCCAAAGAGCAGTACTTC

V: TRBV5-6
D: TRBD1
J: TRBJ2-2
size: .
CDR3: CASSFGTGNTGELFF
DNA: TGTGCCAGCAGCTTCGGGACAGGGAACACCGGGGAGCTGTTTTTT

V: TRBV21-1
D: .
J: TRBJ1-1
size: .
CDR3: CASSRVVEQNTEAFF
DNA: TGTGCCAGCAGCAGAGTGGTGGAGCAGAACACTGAAGCTTTCTTT

V: TRBV19
D: TRBD1
J: TRBJ2-5
size: .
CDR3: CASGGQTFETQYF
DNA: TGTGCCAGTGGGGGACAGACGTTTGAGACCCAGTACTTC

V: TRBV27
D: TRBD2
J: TRBJ2-3
size: .
CDR3: CASSLAGGRAQYF
DNA: TGTGCCAGCAGTTTAGCGGGAGGCCGGGCGCAGTATTTT

V: TRBV4-3
D: TRBD1
J: TRBJ2-2
size: .
CDR3: CASSQEARDRGTGELFF
DNA: TGCGCCAGCAGCCAAGAGGCCCGGGACAGGGGAACCGGGGAGCTGTTTTTT

V: TRBV18
D: .
J: TRBJ1-5
size: .
CDR3: CASSPRGGNNQPQHF
DNA: TGTGCCAGCTCACCTCGCGGTGGCAACAATCAGCCCCAGCATTTT

V: TRBV18
D: .
J: TRBJ1-4
size: .
CDR3: CASSYGQDNEKLFF
DNA: TGTGCCAGCTCATACGGTCAGGATAATGAAAAACTGTTTTTT

V: TRBV11-2
D: .
J: TRBJ2-5
size: once
CDR3: CASSLDLYQETQYF
DNA: TGTGCCAGCAGCTTAGATCTCTACCAAGAGACCCAGTACTTC

V: TRBV29-1
D: .
J: TRBJ2-2
size: .
CDR3: CSVEGLWVGGDTGELFF
DNA: TGCAGCGTTGAAGGCTTGTGGGTGGGGGGAGACACCGGGGAGCTGTTTTTT

V: TRBV9
D: .
J: TRBJ1-1
size: .
CDR3: CASSVTGNTEAFF
DNA: TGTGCCAGCAGCGTGACAGGGAACACTGAAGCTTTCTTT

V: TRBV4-2
D: .
J: TRBJ2-2
size: .
CDR3: CASGQGSIIGELFF
DNA: TGTGCCAGCGGCCAGGGTAGCATTATCGGGGAGCTGTTTTTT

V: TRBV27
D: TRBD1
J: TRBJ2-5
size: .
CDR3: CASSMGQGASEETQYF
DNA: TGTGCCAGCAGCATGGGACAGGGAGCATCAGAGGAGACCCAGTACTTC

V: TRBV28
D: .
J: TRBJ1-4
size: .
CDR3: CASVGDFTLFF
DNA: TGTGCCAGCGTTGGAGACTTCACTCTGTTTTTT

V: TRBV5-6
D: TRBD1
J: TRBJ1-6
size: .
CDR3: CASRRRDRGRPLHF
DNA: TGTGCCAGCAGGCGCCGGGACAGGGGGCGGCCCCTCCACTTT